The entry that follows covers one T cell receptor beta chain sequence. This sample is part of a study of blood T cell repertoires in COVID-19. Some clones are missing from TCRdb's copy, which holds only in-frame ones; the method was immunoSEQ multiplex PCR. The table has some 220,000 clones, under 85% seen once; the top ten hold around 5.5%. This CDR3 spans 15 amino acids. Losses at the gene ends were 3 bases for V and 3 bases for J; bases not matched to a gene: 5. The germline gives CDR1 LGHNA, CDR2 YNFKEQ. Sequencing used peripheral blood. V gene TRBV4-2 combines with J gene TRBJ2-1, with 7 bases fitting TRBD1. The source is a human donor in a cohort sampled during active COVID-19. The CDR3 region is CASSQGQLFYNEQFF. The CDR3 DNA reads as TGTGCCAGCAGCCAGGGACAGTTGTTCTACAATGAGCAGTTCTTC.